This TCR beta chain emerged from a study of Ad26.COV2.S vaccination and SARS-CoV-2 variants (dated by TCRdb to the early 2020s). Study-wide context: Donors in the vaccine arm were drawn from COV1001, a multicentre, randomized, double-blind, placebo-controlled phase I-IIa trial testing Ad26.COV2.S in healthy adults. The TCR-sequenced set comprised around 30 samples: approximately 19 Ad26.COV2.S vaccine recipients, 5 placebo recipients and 8 SARS-CoV-2 convalescent individuals. TCRbeta repertoire sequencing was used to assess the specificity and breadth of SARS-CoV-2-reactive T cell receptors after Ad26.COV2.S vaccination. Ad26.COV2.S was given intramuscularly at 5x10^10 or 1x10^11 viral particles, as a single shot or as two shots 56 days apart. Blinding of investigators to trial group allocation was maintained during experiments and outcome assessment. Participants in the trial were split at random into five groups of five each, receiving low-dose or high-dose Ad26.COV2.S once or twice, or else placebo on both occasions.

Study-wide findings and limitations: The study was not powered to compare responses between vaccine doses or regimens. The authors noted that the TCR breadth and depth analyses may have underestimated total T cell responses. Higher spike-specific TCR breadth was observed in Ad26.COV2.S recipients than in placebo recipients (P = 0.0014). Vaccine and placebo recipients had comparable non-spike TCR breadth, which fits with the vaccine containing only spike. After vaccination, substantial breadth of spike-specific CD8+ and CD4+ T cell responses was reported.

About this clone: Its antigen is unknown. Per-base quality was not reported, and no clone a single base away is much larger than it.

The label giving this sample's treatment or condition can be read as: approximately 18 received Ad26.COV2.S at low or high dose, single or two shots; about five received placebo; per-sample allocation not given. Repertoires of vaccine and placebo recipients were sequenced from samples collected on day 63 after the first injection. In Cohort 1b, around 25 adults aged 18-55 years were enrolled at a single site in Boston, USA, between 29 July and 7 August 2020. Ad26.COV2.S consisted of a replication-incompetent adenovirus type 26 vector by which a prefusion-stabilized SARS-CoV-2 spike protein from the original Wuhan strain was expressed. TCRbeta CDR3 regions were sequenced with the immunoSEQ Assay. After extraction, genomic DNA underwent amplification by bias-controlled multiplex PCR, followed by high-throughput sequencing. Per the original workflow: Collapsing and filtering of sequences were performed to quantify the absolute abundance of each unique TCRbeta CDR3 region. T cell fraction was estimated by normalizing TCRbeta template counts to usable DNA, which was measured by amplifying reference genes present in all nucleated cells. Repertoire TCRs were annotated as SARS-CoV-2-specific by exact matching of V gene, CDR3 amino acid sequence and J gene to a known reactive TCR set. The reference SARS-CoV-2 TCR set was derived from MIRA and filtered for enrichment in COVID-19-positive ImmuneCODE repertoires, a step that removed public or cross-reactive TCRs. Using the MIRA antigens, annotated TCRs were further analysed by specific ORF or by position within an ORF. Depth was the summed frequency of annotated unique rearrangements, while breadth was defined as annotated unique rearrangements over total unique productive rearrangements. TCR breadth was compared between groups using two-sided Wilcoxon rank-sum tests. In its TCRdb copy, this immuneACCESS table keeps in-frame sequences only and misses some clones. Where compared with another copy, unresolved V genes explain less than half of these, and the others have no known cause. Clonal size and the V and J genes are those of that table, whereas D and trimming came from the DNA. Within this sample are more than 350,000 clones, with 80% to 95% of them counted one time only. 12% of the sample lies in the top ten.

The V and J ends are trimmed by 1 base and 0 bases, leaving 13 bases between them. The germline V gene yields SGHAT for CDR1 and FQNNGV for CDR2. The CDR3 has 17 amino acids, counting the end cysteine and phenylalanine. Only CDR3 DNA is held: 51 bases, read in frame from base 1. The sequence links TRBV11-2 to TRBJ2-1, with the D gene not clear enough to name. This specimen consisted of peripheral blood, obtained in a trial of Ad26.COV2.S vaccine versus placebo. This TCR derives from a person aged 18 to 65 who received the Ad26.COV2.S COVID-19 vaccine or a placebo. The CDR3 loop reads CASSLGQSTSSYNEQFF. The nucleotide sequence is TGTGCCAGCAGCTTAGGCCAGTCAACAAGCTCCTACAATGAGCAGTTCTTC.